Here is one T cell receptor beta chain with its context. What it binds is unknown. Germline CDR1 SGHNT, CDR2 YYREEE (reference sequence). The CDR3 length is 16 residues. The V segment lost 4 bases and the J segment 4 bases; nucleotides outside the gene matches: 6. The donors were healthy bone marrow donors. Primers for the PCR totalled 60 Vbeta and 13 Jbeta. Assay used: immunoSEQ multiplex PCR; TCRdb lists only in-frame clones, some missing. The table shows 110,000 to 150,000 clones, with approximately 80% occurring only once. This sample is drawn from a study of cytomegalovirus exposure and HLA in healthy donors. Study results and limitations: According to the study, approximately 150 TCR beta chains were cytomegalovirus-associated.

Input material: PBMCs. This sequence originates from a man aged 35 to 55 in good health and CMV-seropositive. The V call is TRBV5-4, the J call TRBJ2-3, with 13 bases lining up with TRBD2. The CDR3 DNA follows: TGTGCCAGCAGCCCGGGACTAGCGGGAAGTTCAGATACGCAGTATTTT. Protein: CASSPGLAGSSDTQYF.